This T cell receptor (beta chain) was identified during a study of T cell repertoires in cytomegalovirus infection. Across the whole study: CMV epitopes used comprised recently identified HLA-C-restricted ones and well-studied HLA-B-restricted ones. Both a matching HLA type and CMV infection were indicated by public TCR beta signatures.

This clonotype was seen ten or more times. What it recognizes is unknown. The V and J ends lost 8 bases and 4 bases respectively, with 21 bases between them. The CDR3 is 16 residues long. Germline CDR1 is SGHVS and CDR2 is FQNEAQ. TCRdb reprocessed the reads via MiXCR and lists one record per CDR3 protein. The table has around 770,000 distinct CDR3 sequences, about 29% seen once. Whole-study findings and limits: The response measured ex vivo was dominated by TCR beta clonotypes (HLA-C-restricted and CMV-specific). Adding up the frequency of public TCR beta families identified people who carried CMV plus the relevant HLA.

This chain links TRBV7-8 with TRBJ2-1, with a weak D call TRBD1 (5 bases). This specimen was cultured CD8+ T cells from PBMCs, taken from culture after CMV antigen stimulation. This TCR came from a human donor in good health (CMV status not recorded). Some clones in this sample may be carry-over from other donors' samples. CDR3 bases: TGTGCCAGCTCAGTAGCAGGGCCATCGAAGTACAATGAGCAGTTCTTC. Amino acid sequence: CASSVAGPSKYNEQFF.